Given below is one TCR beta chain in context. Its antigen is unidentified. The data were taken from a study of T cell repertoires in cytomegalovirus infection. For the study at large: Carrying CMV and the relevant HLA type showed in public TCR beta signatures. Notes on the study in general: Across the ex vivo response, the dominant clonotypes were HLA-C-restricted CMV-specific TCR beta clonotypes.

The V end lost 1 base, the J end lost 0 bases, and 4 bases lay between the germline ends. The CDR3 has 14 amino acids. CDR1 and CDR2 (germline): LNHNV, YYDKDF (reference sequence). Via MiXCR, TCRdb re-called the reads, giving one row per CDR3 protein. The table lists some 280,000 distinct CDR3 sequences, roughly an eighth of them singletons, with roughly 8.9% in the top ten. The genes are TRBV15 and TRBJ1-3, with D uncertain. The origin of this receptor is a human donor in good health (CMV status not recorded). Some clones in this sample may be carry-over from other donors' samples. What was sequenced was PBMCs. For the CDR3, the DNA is TGTGCCACCAGCAGAGTATTCTCTGGAAACACCATATATTTT. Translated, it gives CATSRVFSGNTIYF.